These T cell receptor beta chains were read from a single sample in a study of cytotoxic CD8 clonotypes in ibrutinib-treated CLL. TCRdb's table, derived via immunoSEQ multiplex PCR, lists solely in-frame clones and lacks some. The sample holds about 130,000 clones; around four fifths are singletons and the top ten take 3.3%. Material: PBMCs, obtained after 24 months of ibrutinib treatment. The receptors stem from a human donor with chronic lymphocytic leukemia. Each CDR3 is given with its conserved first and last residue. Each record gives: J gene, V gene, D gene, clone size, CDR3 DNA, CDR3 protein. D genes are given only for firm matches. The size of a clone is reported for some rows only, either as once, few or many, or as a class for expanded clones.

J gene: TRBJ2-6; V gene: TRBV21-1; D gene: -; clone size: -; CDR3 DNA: TGTGCCAGCAGCAACAAGGGGGCAGATCTCTCTGGGGCCAACGTCCTGACTTTC; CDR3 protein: CASSNKGADLSGANVLTF
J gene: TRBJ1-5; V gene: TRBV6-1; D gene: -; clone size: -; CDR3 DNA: TGTGCCAGCAGTGAATTCGGCAGTAGCAATCAGCCCCAGCATTTT; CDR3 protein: CASSEFGSSNQPQHF
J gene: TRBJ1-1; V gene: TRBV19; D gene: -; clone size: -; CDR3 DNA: TGTGCCAGTAGTATAATCCAGACTGAAGCTTTCTTT; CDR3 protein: CASSIIQTEAFF
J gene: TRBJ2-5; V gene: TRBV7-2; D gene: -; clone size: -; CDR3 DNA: TGTGCCAGCACCTTACGGGGGAAACAAGAGACCCAGTACTTC; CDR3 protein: CASTLRGKQETQYF
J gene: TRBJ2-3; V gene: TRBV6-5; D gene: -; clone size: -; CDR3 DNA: TGTGCCAGCAGGGAGAGAGATACGCAGTATTTT; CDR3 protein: CASRERDTQYF
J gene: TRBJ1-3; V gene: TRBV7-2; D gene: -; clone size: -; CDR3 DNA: TGTGCCAGCAGCTTAGATCGGCACTCTGGAAACACCATATATTTT; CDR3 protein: CASSLDRHSGNTIYF
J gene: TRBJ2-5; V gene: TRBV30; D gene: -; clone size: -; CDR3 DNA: TGTGCCTGGAGTGTAGGGACCCATCCGGCGGAGACCCAGTACTTC; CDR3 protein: CAWSVGTHPAETQYF
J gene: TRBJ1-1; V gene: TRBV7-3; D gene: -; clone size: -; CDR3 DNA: TGTGCCAGCAGCTTAGGGTCGGAAGGGATGAACACTGAAGCTTTCTTT; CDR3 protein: CASSLGSEGMNTEAFF
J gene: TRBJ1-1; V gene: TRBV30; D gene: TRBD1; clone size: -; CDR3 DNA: TGTGCCTGGTCACGCCGGGACAGGGTTGACACTGAAGCTTTCTTT; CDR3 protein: CAWSRRDRVDTEAFF
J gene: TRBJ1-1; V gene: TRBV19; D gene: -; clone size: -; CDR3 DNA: TGTGCCAGTAGTATGAGGGGGGGTGACGGTGAAGCTTTCTTT; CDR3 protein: CASSMRGGDGEAFF
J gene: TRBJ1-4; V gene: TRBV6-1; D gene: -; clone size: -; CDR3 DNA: TGTGCCACTGGACGGGTCAGTGAAAAACTGTTTTTT; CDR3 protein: CATGRVSEKLFF
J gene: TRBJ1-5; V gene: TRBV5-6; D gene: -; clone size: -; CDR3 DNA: TGTGCCAGCAGCGCGGGGGGACTGCGAGAGACCCAGCATTTT; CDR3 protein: CASSAGGLRETQHF
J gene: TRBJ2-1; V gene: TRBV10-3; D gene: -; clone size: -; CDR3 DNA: TGTGCCATCAGTGAAGGACAGAAGCTACACGATGAGCAGTTCTTC; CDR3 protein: CAISEGQKLHDEQFF
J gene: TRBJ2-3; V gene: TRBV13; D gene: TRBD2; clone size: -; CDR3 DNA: TGTGCCAGCAGCTCTAGACTAGCGGGGGCAGATACGCAGTATTTT; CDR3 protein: CASSSRLAGADTQYF
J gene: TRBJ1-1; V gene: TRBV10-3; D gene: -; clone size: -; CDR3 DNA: TGTGCCATCGCGGGGAGGGACATCGCTGAAGCTTTCTTT; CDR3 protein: CAIAGRDIAEAFF
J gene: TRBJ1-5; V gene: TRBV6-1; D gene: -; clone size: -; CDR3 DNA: TGTGCCAGTGGGGGTAGGGCGGCAAATCAGCCCCAGCATTTT; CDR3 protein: CASGGRAANQPQHF
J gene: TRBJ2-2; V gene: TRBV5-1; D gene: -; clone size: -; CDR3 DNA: TGCGCCAGCAGCCTACAGGGGAACACCGGGGAGCTGTTTTTT; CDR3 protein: CASSLQGNTGELFF
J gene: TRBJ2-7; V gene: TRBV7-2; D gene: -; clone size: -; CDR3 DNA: TGTGCCAGCAGCCCTCGTGGTGCTGCGGGGAGCCCCTACGAGCAGTACTTC; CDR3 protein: CASSPRGAAGSPYEQYF
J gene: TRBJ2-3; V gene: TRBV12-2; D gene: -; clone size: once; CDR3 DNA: TGTGCAAGTCGCTCCCGCCGGGTAGCGGGGGGAGGGGCAGATACGCAGTATTTT; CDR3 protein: CASRSRRVAGGGADTQYF
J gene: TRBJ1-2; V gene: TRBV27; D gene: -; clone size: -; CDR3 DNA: TGTGCCAGCAGTCAACCGGGACAAAGCTATGGCTACACCTTC; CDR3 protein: CASSQPGQSYGYTF
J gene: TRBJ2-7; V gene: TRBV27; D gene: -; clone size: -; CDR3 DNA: TGTGCCAGCAGACAACTCAAAACTCGGACACGAACAAAAGAGAATTACGAGCAGTACTTC; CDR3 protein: CASRQLKTRTRTKENYEQYF
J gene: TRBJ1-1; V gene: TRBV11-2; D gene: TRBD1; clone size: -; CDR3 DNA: TGTGCCAGCAGCGGGGACAGGGCTGCTGAAGCTTTCTTT; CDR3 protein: CASSGDRAAEAFF
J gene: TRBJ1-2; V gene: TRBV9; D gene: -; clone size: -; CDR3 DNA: TGTGCCAGCACCCTCGGACAGTTGAACTATGGCTACACCTTC; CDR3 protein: CASTLGQLNYGYTF
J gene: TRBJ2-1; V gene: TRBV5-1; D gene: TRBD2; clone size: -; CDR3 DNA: TGCGCCAGCAGCGCTACTAGCGGGGGGCCTGTTAGGTATGAGCAGTTCTTC; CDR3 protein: CASSATSGGPVRYEQFF
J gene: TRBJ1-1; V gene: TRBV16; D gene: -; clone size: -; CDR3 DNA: TGTGCCAGCAGCCAATCAGTCTCGAACACTGAAGCTTTCTTT; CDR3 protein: CASSQSVSNTEAFF
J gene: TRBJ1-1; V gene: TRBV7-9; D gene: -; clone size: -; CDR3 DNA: TGTGCCAGCAGCTTAGCGGACATAACTGAAGCTTTCTTT; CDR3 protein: CASSLADITEAFF
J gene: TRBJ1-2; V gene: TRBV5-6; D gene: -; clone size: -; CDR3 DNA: TGTGCCAGCAGCTTGGTAGGGGGAGCTAACTATGGCTACACCTTC; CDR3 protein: CASSLVGGANYGYTF
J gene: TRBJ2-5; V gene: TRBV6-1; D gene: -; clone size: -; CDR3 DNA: TGTGCCAGCAGTGAAGAGTCAGCCCAAGAGACCCAGTACTTC; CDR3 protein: CASSEESAQETQYF
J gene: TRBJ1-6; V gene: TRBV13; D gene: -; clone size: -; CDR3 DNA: TGTGCCAGCAGCTATTCCAGTGGAGGCGATAATTCACCCCTCCACTTT; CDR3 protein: CASSYSSGGDNSPLHF
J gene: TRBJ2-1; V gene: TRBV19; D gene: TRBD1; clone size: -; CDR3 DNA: TGTGCCAGTAGTATAGTAGGGGGCAGTGAGCAGTTCTTC; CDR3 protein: CASSIVGGSEQFF
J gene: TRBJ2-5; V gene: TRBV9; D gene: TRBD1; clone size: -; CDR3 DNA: TGTGCCAGCAGCCCCGGGGACAGGAACCAAGAGACCCAGTACTTC; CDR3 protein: CASSPGDRNQETQYF
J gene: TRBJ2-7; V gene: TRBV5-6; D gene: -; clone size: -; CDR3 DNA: TGTGCCAGCAGCCCACGCTCCGGGGCCTCTTACTACGAGCAGTACTTC; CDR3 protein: CASSPRSGASYYEQYF
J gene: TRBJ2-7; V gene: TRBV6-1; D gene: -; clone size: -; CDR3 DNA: TGTGCCAGCAGTGGTGCCCGATACTACGAGCAGTACTTC; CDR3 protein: CASSGARYYEQYF
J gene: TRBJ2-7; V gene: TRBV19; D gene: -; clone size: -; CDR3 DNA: TGTGCCAGTAGTATAAAGGAGGGCATCCCATTCTACGAGCAGTACTTC; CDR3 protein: CASSIKEGIPFYEQYF
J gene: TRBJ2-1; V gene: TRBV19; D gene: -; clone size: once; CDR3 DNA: TGTGCCAGTACTCTATACAATGAGCAGTTCTTC; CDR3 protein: CASTLYNEQFF
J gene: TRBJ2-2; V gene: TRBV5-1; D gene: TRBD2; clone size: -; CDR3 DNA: TGCGCCAGCAGCTCCCGGGGAGGCGGGGGCACCGGGGAGCTGTTTTTT; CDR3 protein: CASSSRGGGGTGELFF
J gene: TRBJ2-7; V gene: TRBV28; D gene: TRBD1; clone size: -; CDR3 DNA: TGTGCCTCAGACGGCGGACAGGGGGCCTCATCCTACGAGCAGTACTTC; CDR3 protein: CASDGGQGASSYEQYF
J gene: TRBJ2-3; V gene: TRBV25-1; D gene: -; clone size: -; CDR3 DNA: TGTGCCAGCAGTGATACAGGGGCGGGAACAGATACGCAGTATTTT; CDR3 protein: CASSDTGAGTDTQYF
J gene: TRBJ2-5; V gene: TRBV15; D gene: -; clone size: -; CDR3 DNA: TGTGCCACCAGCAGAGGAGGGACTTTACAAGAGACCCAGTACTTC; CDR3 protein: CATSRGGTLQETQYF
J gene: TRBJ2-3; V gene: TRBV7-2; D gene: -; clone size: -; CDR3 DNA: TGTGCCAGCAGCCGCCGCAGTAGCGGTTACACAGATACGCAGTATTTT; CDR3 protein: CASSRRSSGYTDTQYF
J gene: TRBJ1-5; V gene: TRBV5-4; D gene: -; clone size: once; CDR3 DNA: TGCGCCAGCAGCCTCGGGACTCACAATCAGCCCCAGCATTTT; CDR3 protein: CASSLGTHNQPQHF
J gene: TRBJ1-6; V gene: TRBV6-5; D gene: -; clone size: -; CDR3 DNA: TGTGCCAGCACCCCCGGGATCACCAATTCACCCCTCCACTTT; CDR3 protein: CASTPGITNSPLHF
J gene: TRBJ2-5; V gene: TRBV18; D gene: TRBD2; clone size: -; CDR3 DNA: TGTGCCAGCTCACCCTCTCTCGGGATAGCGGGGGTTGTGAGGACCCAGTACTTC; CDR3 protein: CASSPSLGIAGVVRTQYF